The rows below give T cell receptor beta chains drawn from one sample of a study of T-cell memory formation after mild COVID-19. TCRdb passed the 5' RACE reads through MiXCR, listing each CDR3 protein once. This table has around 410,000 distinct CDR3 sequences, less than 25% appearing once. Material for sequencing was PBMCs or a T cell subset sorted from them (not recorded which). The origin of the receptors is an adult woman who had mild COVID-19 (a few samples of this study predate the infection). Cell type and time point are not known. The CDR3 runs from the conserved cysteine through the conserved F or W. The order of the fields is J gene, CDR3 length, V gene, clone size, D gene, CDR3 protein, CDR3 DNA. The D gene is left open where the match is weak. Where a row states a size, it is once, few, many or the class of an expanded clone; other rows omit it.

TRBJ1-1	15	TRBV12-3/TRBV12-4	few	NA	CASSSRTVMNTEAFF	TGTGCCAGCAGTTCAAGGACGGTGATGAACACTGAAGCTTTCTTT
TRBJ2-7	17	TRBV2	NA	NA	CASSEFYPAEGPYEQYF	TGTGCCAGCAGTGAATTTTATCCCGCGGAGGGCCCCTACGAGCAGTACTTC
TRBJ2-1	13	TRBV7-8	few	TRBD2	CASGSSGSYEQFF	TGTGCCAGCGGCTCTAGCGGGAGTTATGAGCAGTTCTTC
TRBJ2-5	15	TRBV11-2	NA	TRBD2	CASSTRLAGAETQYF	TGTGCCAGCAGCACAAGACTAGCGGGAGCGGAGACCCAGTACTTC
TRBJ2-1	19	TRBV3-1	NA	NA	CASSQVIGRRSRSYNEQFF	TGTGCCAGCAGCCAAGTAATCGGCCGGCGGAGCCGCTCCTACAATGAGCAGTTCTTC
TRBJ1-1	15	TRBV19	few	NA	CASSYSWAATTEAFF	TGTGCCAGTAGTTATTCTTGGGCCGCGACCACTGAAGCTTTCTTT
TRBJ2-1	14	TRBV5-1	NA	TRBD2	CASSRTSGAGEQFF	TGCGCCAGCAGCCGAACTAGCGGAGCCGGTGAGCAGTTCTTC
TRBJ1-6	14	TRBV27	few	NA	CASSLAPPNSPLHF	TGTGCCAGCAGTTTGGCTCCCCCTAATTCACCCCTCCACTTT
TRBJ1-4	13	TRBV5-5	few	TRBD1	CASSSGTVEKLFF	TGTGCCAGCAGCTCCGGGACAGTTGAAAAACTGTTTTTT
TRBJ1-2	13	TRBV3-1	NA	TRBD1	CASSRTGGRGYTF	TGTGCCAGCAGCCGGACAGGGGGCCGCGGCTACACCTTC
TRBJ2-2	14	TRBV20-1	NA	NA	CSAKKGANTGELFF	TGCAGTGCTAAGAAGGGGGCGAACACCGGGGAGCTGTTTTTT
TRBJ2-1	18	TRBV12-3/TRBV12-4	few	TRBD2	CASTQLAGATMPLSEQFF	TGTGCCAGCACCCAACTAGCGGGAGCTACAATGCCCCTGAGTGAGCAGTTCTTC
TRBJ2-2	15	TRBV20-1	few	TRBD2	CSALAGGANTGELFF	TGCAGTGCCCTAGCGGGGGGCGCGAACACCGGGGAGCTGTTTTTT
TRBJ2-6	17	TRBV24-1	few	NA	CATSDRRPDSGANVLTF	TGTGCCACCAGTGACCGCCGACCCGACTCTGGGGCCAACGTCCTGACTTTC
TRBJ2-1	16	TRBV7-8	few	TRBD2	CASSSRRQRESNEQFF	TGTGCCAGCAGCTCACGACGTCAGCGGGAGTCGAATGAGCAGTTCTTC
TRBJ2-5	14	TRBV28	NA	NA	CASSPNLLEETQYF	TGTGCCAGCAGTCCCAATCTCCTGGAAGAGACCCAGTACTTC
TRBJ1-1	13	TRBV4-1	few	NA	CASSQMGPTEAFF	TGCGCCAGCAGCCAAATGGGGCCCACTGAAGCTTTCTTT
TRBJ1-2	13	TRBV29-1	NA	TRBD1	CSVEGGQGDGYTF	TGCAGCGTTGAGGGGGGACAGGGTGATGGCTACACCTTC
TRBJ2-7	16	TRBV7-9	few	NA	CASSPTGGLQGYEQYF	TGTGCCAGCAGCCCCACGGGGGGCCTCCAGGGCTACGAGCAGTACTTC
TRBJ2-3	14	TRBV5-1	few	NA	CASSIGPLTDTQYF	TGCGCCAGCAGCATCGGACCGCTCACAGATACGCAGTATTTT
TRBJ2-3	18	TRBV9	few	TRBD2	CASSVEPGLAGETDTQYF	TGTGCCAGCAGCGTAGAACCGGGACTAGCGGGAGAAACAGATACGCAGTATTTT
TRBJ2-7	14	TRBV9	NA	TRBD1	CASSLRQGVYEQYF	TGTGCCAGCAGCCTCCGACAGGGAGTCTACGAGCAGTACTTC
TRBJ2-1	15	TRBV12-3/TRBV12-4	few	TRBD2	CASSLPRGGPNEQFF	TGTGCCAGCAGTTTACCGCGGGGGGGCCCCAATGAGCAGTTCTTC
TRBJ1-1	13	TRBV29-1	NA	TRBD1	CSVEDGDRGQAFF	TGCAGCGTTGAAGATGGTGACAGGGGGCAGGCTTTCTTT
TRBJ2-7	15	TRBV3-1	NA	NA	CASSPLGLGVGEQYF	TGTGCCAGCAGCCCGTTGGGTCTAGGGGTTGGCGAGCAGTACTTC
TRBJ2-3	16	TRBV5-1	few	TRBD2	CASSPLTSGRSDTQYF	TGCGCCAGCAGCCCTCTAACTAGCGGGAGGTCAGATACGCAGTATTTT
TRBJ2-7	14	TRBV20-1	few	TRBD2	CSATLAGGPYEQYF	TGCAGTGCTACCCTCGCGGGAGGGCCGTACGAGCAGTACTTC
TRBJ2-1	11	TRBV6-5	NA	NA	CASSSTSEQFF	TGTGCCAGCAGCTCGACGAGTGAGCAGTTCTTC
TRBJ1-6	17	TRBV7-8	NA	NA	CASSLIGSSGYSSPLHF	TGTGCCAGCAGCTTAATCGGCAGCTCCGGCTATAGTTCACCCCTCCACTTT
TRBJ1-1	15	TRBV7-2	NA	NA	CASINTPAGNTEAFF	TGTGCCAGCATCAACACCCCGGCAGGGAACACTGAAGCTTTCTTT
TRBJ1-1	16	TRBV6-1	few	TRBD1	CASSGRQGARNTEAFF	TGTGCCAGCAGTGGAAGACAGGGGGCCAGAAACACTGAAGCTTTCTTT
TRBJ2-7	14	TRBV25-1	NA	TRBD2	CASSVAGDTYEQYF	TGTGCCAGCAGTGTTGCGGGAGACACCTACGAGCAGTACTTC
TRBJ2-1	16	TRBV20-1	NA	NA	CSARPFEEGQSSEQFF	TGCAGTGCTAGACCTTTTGAGGAGGGCCAATCCAGTGAGCAGTTCTTC
TRBJ2-7	12	TRBV5-5	NA	NA	CASSLSGWEQYF	TGTGCCAGCAGCTTGTCAGGGTGGGAGCAGTACTTC
TRBJ2-5	16	TRBV3-1	NA	TRBD2	CASSPGTSERQETQYF	TGTGCCAGCAGCCCCGGGACTAGCGAACGCCAAGAGACCCAGTACTTC
TRBJ1-6	16	TRBV20-1	NA	NA	CSAPLDGGRNNSPLHF	TGCAGTGCCCCTCTTGATGGGGGGAGAAATAATTCACCCCTCCACTTT
TRBJ1-3	17	TRBV2	NA	TRBD1	CASSEGPRGISGNTIYF	TGTGCCAGCAGTGAAGGTCCCAGGGGGATCTCTGGAAACACCATATATTTT